The 17 T cell receptor beta chains listed next were all sequenced from one sample in a study of blood T cell repertoires in COVID-19 (TCRdb year 2020). Libraries were prepared through the immunoSEQ multiplex PCR assay. TCRdb obtained this table from immuneACCESS and retained in-frame rearrangements with V and J assigned. These tables miss some clones; where compared with another copy, unresolved V genes account for less than half of the shortfall, and the remainder is unexplained. The sample table records around 300,000 clones; approximately 80% of these occur just once. Of the sample, around 4% falls within the top ten clones. Sequenced input: peripheral blood. Source of these receptors: a woman aged 45-59 years with active or convalescent COVID-19.

This sequence joins TRBV4-1 and TRBJ2-1; 8 nucleotides line up with TRBD2. Germline values: CDR1 MGHRA, CDR2 YSYEKL. This CDR3 has 16 residues. The trim removed 1 base at V and 1 base at J, leaving 3 bases unmatched. The CDR3 region is CASSQGTGGSYNEQFF. DNA for the CDR3: TGCGCCAGCAGCCAAGGCACGGGAGGGTCCTACAATGAGCAGTTCTTC.

The J gene is TRBJ2-7, the V gene TRBV20-1; D possibly corresponds to TRBD1 (5 bases). Trimming shortened V by 3 bases and J by 4 bases, and 10 bases separated the two germline ends. This CDR3 has 12 amino acids. Germline V gene lookup returns CDR1 DFQATT and CDR2 SNEGSKA (reference sequence). CDR3 bases: TGCAGTGCTAGTCTAGGGGTGTACGAGCAGTACTTC. Translation: CSASLGVYEQYF.

This chain links TRBV5-4 with TRBJ2-1; TRBD1 matches at 12 bases. The CDR3 is 16 residues long. J gave up 7 bases and V 0 bases, and 5 bases lay outside the gene matches. Germline V lookup: CDR1 SGHNT, CDR2 YYREEE (reference sequence). The CDR3 DNA reads as TGTGCCAGCAGCTTGGGGGGGACAGGGGGCTTTAATGAGCAGTTCTTC. Translating gives CASSLGGTGGFNEQFF. Using reference TRBV5-4 and TRBJ2-1 for the parts outside the CDR3, the full variable domain is ETGVTQSPTHLIKTRGQQVTLRCSSQSGHNTVSWYQQALGQGPQFIFQYYREEENGRGNFPPRFSGLQFPNYSSELNVNALELDDSALYLCASSLGGTGGFNEQFFGPGTRLTVL.

The chain links TRBV12-3 or TRBV12-4 to TRBJ2-7; TRBD1 is a possible D gene (6 bases). Trimming removed 4 bases from V and 3 bases from J, with 10 bases in between. The CDR3 extends over 13 amino acids. CDR3 region: CASSYRDIYEQYF. The CDR3 DNA follows: TGTGCCAGCAGTTACAGGGATATCTACGAGCAGTACTTC.

V is TRBV6-5 and J is TRBJ1-1, with D perhaps TRBD1 (6 bases). This CDR3 spans 15 amino acids. Trimming stripped 0 bases from V and 6 bases from J, with 14 bases between. The V gene's germline CDR1 is MNHEY and CDR2 SVGAGI. As DNA, the CDR3 is TGTGCCAGCAGTTACTCGGGCAGGGGCTTCCCTGAAGCTTTCTTT. It yields the protein CASSYSGRGFPEAFF.

As regards this clone: At the DNA level, this CDR3 is encoded by other sequences in the same sample as well. V usage is TRBV9 and J usage is TRBJ2-3, with TRBD2 identical over 10 bases. The germline gives CDR1 SGDLS, CDR2 YYNGEE. This CDR3 contains 16 residues. J gave up 1 base and V 0 bases, and 2 bases lay outside the gene matches. CDR3 sequence (DNA): TGTGCCAGCAGCGTAGGACTAGCGGGTGGCACAGATACGCAGTATTTT. This codes for CASSVGLAGGTDTQYF.

V usage is TRBV5-6 and J usage is TRBJ2-2, with a weak D call TRBD1 (6 bases). The CDR3 extends over 16 amino acids. The V gene lost 3 bases and the J gene lost 0 bases, with 12 bases spanning the gap. Germline V gene data show CDR1 as SGHDT and CDR2 as YYEEEE. CDR3 coding DNA: TGTGCCAGCAGCTCTACTGAGGGGGCGAACACCGGGGAGCTGTTTTTT. Amino acids: CASSSTEGANTGELFF.

Here the CDR3 reads CASSREQGNSPLHF. The CDR3 DNA follows: TGTGCCAGCAGCCGAGAACAGGGTAATTCACCCCTCCACTTT. The rearrangement joins TRBV5-4 to TRBJ1-6, with a tentative D call TRBD1 (6 bases). The CDR3 extends over 14 amino acids. V shed 4 bases and J shed 6 bases, with 11 bases lying between them. Looked up from germline, CDR1 is SGHNT and CDR2 is YYREEE (reference sequence).

The chain employs TRBV9 and TRBJ1-2; no reliable D call. CDR1 SGDLS and CDR2 YYNGEE come from the germline V gene. Trimming stripped 0 bases from V and 2 bases from J, with 8 bases between. This CDR3 has 14 amino acids. The CDR3 region has the DNA TGTGCCAGCAGCGTAGGAACGGGAAACTATGGCTACACCTTC. The encoded protein is CASSVGTGNYGYTF.

J is TRBJ1-5 and V is TRBV7-8; 12 bases fit TRBD1. Trimming cost V 4 bases and J 6 bases; bases outside gene matches: 1. The CDR3 is 14 residues long. Germline CDR1 is SGHVS and CDR2 is FQNEAQ. The CDR3 sequence: CASSWDRGLQPQHF. The CDR3 DNA follows: TGTGCCAGCAGCTGGGACAGGGGGCTTCAGCCCCAGCATTTT.

J is TRBJ1-3 and V is TRBV19; D is ambiguous. The CDR3 consists of 17 residues. V was trimmed by 7 bases and J by 0 bases, leaving 19 bases between them. The germline V gene encodes CDR1 LNHDA and CDR2 SQIVND (reference sequence). CDR3 in amino acids: CASTAWVRRDSGNTIYF. The CDR3 nucleotides read TGTGCCAGTACCGCGTGGGTACGGAGAGACTCTGGAAACACCATATATTTT.

V usage is TRBV28 and J usage is TRBJ1-5, with TRBD1 matching 8 bases. The V gene's germline CDR1 is MDHEN and CDR2 SYDVKM. J gave up 6 bases and V 6 bases, and 13 bases lay outside the gene matches. The CDR3 is made up of 16 amino acids. In nucleotides, the CDR3 is TGTGCCAGCAGCCGCCCGGGACAGGTAAAAGGTCAGCCCCAGCATTTT. Encoded protein: CASSRPGQVKGQPQHF. Full variable domain (outside the CDR3, taken from reference TRBV28 and TRBJ1-5): DVKVTQSSRYLVKRTGEKVFLECVQDMDHENMFWYRQDPGLGLRLIYFSYDVKMKEKGDIPEGYSVSREKKERFSLILESASTNQTSMYLCASSRPGQVKGQPQHFGDGTRLSIL.

This clone was recorded a few times. This rearrangement joins TRBV15 to TRBJ1-4; possibly TRBD1 for D (5 bases). This CDR3 region has 15 residues. V was pared by 5 bases and J by 0 bases, with 10 bases between. Germline-derived CDR1 and CDR2 are LNHNV and YYDKDF (reference sequence). Here the CDR3 reads CATSGGGATNEKLFF. CDR3 nucleotides: TGTGCCACCAGCGGGGGGGGTGCAACTAATGAAAAACTGTTTTTT. Complete variable domain (other parts from reference TRBV15 and TRBJ1-4): DAMVIQNPRYQVTQFGKPVTLSCSQTLNHNVMYWYQQKSSQAPKLLFHYYDKDFNNEADTPDNFQSRRPNTSFCFLDIRSPGLGDTAMYLCATSGGGATNEKLFFGSGTQLSVL.

The chain carries TRBV28 and TRBJ1-2, with D unresolved. From germline, CDR1 is MDHEN and CDR2 SYDVKM. V gave up 8 bases and J gave up 5 bases, with 12 bases separating them. This CDR3 is built from 12 residues. The chain's CDR3 is CASQTWPYGYTF. The DNA of the CDR3 is TGTGCCAGCCAGACTTGGCCGTATGGCTACACCTTC.

The genes are TRBV7-2 and TRBJ1-4; D possibly corresponds to TRBD1 (5 bases). Germline CDR1 is SGHTA and CDR2 is FQGNSA. CDR3 size: 16 residues. Trimming pared 3 bases from V and 6 bases from J, leaving 17 bases between. CDR3 in DNA: TGTGCCAGCAGCTTTGGGTGGGGCCTTAGGGATGAAAAACTGTTTTTT. Translated: CASSFGWGLRDEKLFF. Based on the CDR3 plus reference TRBV7-2 and TRBJ1-4, the full variable domain is GAGVSQSPSNKVTEKGKDVELRCDPISGHTALYWYRQSLGQGLEFLIYFQGNSAPDKSGLPSDRFSAERTGGSVSTLTIQRTQQEDSAVYLCASSFGWGLRDEKLFFGSGTQLSVL.

The CDR3 loop is CASAQRSGELFF. Written as DNA, the CDR3 is TGTGCCAGCGCGCAGCGGAGCGGGGAGCTGTTTTTT. The genes are TRBV12-3 or TRBV12-4 and TRBJ2-2, with a weak D call TRBD2 (5 bases). The CDR3 is 12 residues long. Trimming shortened V by 8 bases and J by 7 bases, and 11 bases separated the two germline ends.

The rearrangement joins TRBV28 to TRBJ1-4; TRBD1 might be the D (6 bases). The germline V and J ends were trimmed by 6 bases and 5 bases, with 31 bases remaining between them. The CDR3 length is 20 residues. Germline CDR1 is MDHEN and CDR2 is SYDVKM. DNA of the CDR3: TGTGCCAGCAGACCAAGGACAGTGGGCCCCTGGGCTAGAAGGAATGAAAAACTGTTTTTT. This translates into CASRPRTVGPWARRNEKLFF.